This TCR beta chain is drawn from a study of molecular identifiers for immune sequencing clone quantification. Study overall: In the replicates, RNA derived from around 20,000 or 100,000 naive CD8 cells was divided into five parts, and four were sequenced.

The CD8+CD4-CCR7+CD45RA+ phenotype defined the sorted naive CD8 T cells. The germline CDR1 and CDR2 sequences are PRHDT and FYEKMQ (reference sequence). V lost 5 bases to trimming and J lost 3 bases, with 11 bases between them. This CDR3 region has 14 residues. A single record per CDR3 protein comes from TCRdb applying MiXCR to the PCR reads. Found here are roughly 55,000 distinct CDR3 sequences, approximately 40% of them singletons; the top ten hold approximately 4.2%. This clonotype showed up just a few times. The chain carries TRBV13 and TRBJ1-5; possible D gene TRBD1, 6 bases. Sequencing used naive CD8+ T cells from blood, with Jurkat cell RNA spiked in. Noted subset: FACS-sorted CD8+CD4-CCR7+CD45RA+ naive T cells. The sequence was obtained from a human donor in good health. Some libraries in this study had Jurkat cell RNA spiked in. CDR3 sequence: CASSPGGPNQPQHF. CDR3 DNA sequence: TGTGCCAGCAGCCCGGGGGGCCCCAATCAGCCCCAGCATTTT.